This paragraph reports one TCR beta chain. What it recognizes is unknown. These data come from a study of OX40 agonist ivuxolimab in advanced cancers. About the study: Averaging about 60 years in age, with a range of roughly 20 to 90, the cohort was about 85% male. General study results and limits: Circulating CD4+ and CD8+ T cells showed clonal expansion by week 6 at 0.1 to 3.0 mg/kg.

The length of the CDR3 is 13 residues. Per germline, CDR1 MGHDK and CDR2 SYGVNS. V shed 6 bases and J shed 1 base, with 7 bases lying between them. Produced via immunoSEQ multiplex PCR; TCRdb's table is partial and in-frame only. Among 70,000 to 85,000 clones listed, about 93% were seen once. This chain connects TRBV25-1 to TRBJ1-5; maybe TRBD1 (5 bases). Sequenced here: CD4+ or CD8+ T cells sorted from blood, sampled in a trial of the OX40 agonist ivuxolimab. The sequence derives from an adult with an advanced solid tumor such as melanoma, head and neck, liver or kidney cancer. CDR3 nucleotide sequence: TGTGCCAGCAGGGGGGACAGCAATCAGCCCCAGCATTTT. Amino acid sequence: CASRGDSNQPQHF. The full variable domain, rest sourced from reference TRBV25-1 and TRBJ1-5, is EADIYQTPRYLVIGTGKKITLECSQTMGHDKMYWYQQDPGMELHLIHYSYGVNSTEKGDLSSESTVSRIRTEHFPLTLESARPSHTSQYLCASRGDSNQPQHFGDGTRLSIL.